The entry that follows covers one TCR beta chain sequence. TCRdb re-called the 5' RACE reads through MiXCR, storing one row per CDR3 protein. The repertoire holds some 35,000 distinct CDR3 sequences, with around 5% as singletons. These data originate in a study of early T cells in non-severe SARS-CoV-2 infection. There are 14 residues in the CDR3. Germline values: CDR1 LNHDA, CDR2 SQIVND (reference sequence). The junction had 6 bases not matched to a gene; V was cut back by 8 bases and J by 6 bases. The genes are TRBV19 and TRBJ2-2, with 10 bases lining up with TRBD1. The sample comprised whole blood. This TCR was sampled from an adult who was a healthcare worker with PCR-confirmed SARS-CoV-2 infection or an uninfected control (not recorded which). CDR3 bases: TGTGCCAGTTCCGGGACAGGGGATTCCGGGGAGCTGTTTTTT. This translates into CASSGTGDSGELFF.